This T cell receptor (beta chain) is from a study of graft-versus-host responses after intestinal transplantation. This CDR3 is 13 amino acids long. CDR1 and CDR2 from the germline V gene are SGHTS and YDEGEE. Losses at the gene ends were 5 bases for V and 3 bases for J; bases not matched to a gene: 1. Profiling relied on immunoSEQ multiplex PCR, and the TCRdb table lists in-frame clones only, not all of them. The data hold about 90,000 clones, with roughly 93% observed a single time. Details on this clone: As yet, its antigen is unknown.

The sample was unstimulated CD8+ T cells sorted from spleen or lymph node cells, taken before intestinal transplant. The sequence derives from a human donor who received an intestinal transplant. This chain joins TRBV5-8 and TRBJ2-7, with 11 bases aligning to TRBD1. This CDR3 is CASRGTGGYEQYF. CDR3 DNA: TGTGCCAGCAGGGGGACAGGGGGCTACGAGCAGTACTTC.